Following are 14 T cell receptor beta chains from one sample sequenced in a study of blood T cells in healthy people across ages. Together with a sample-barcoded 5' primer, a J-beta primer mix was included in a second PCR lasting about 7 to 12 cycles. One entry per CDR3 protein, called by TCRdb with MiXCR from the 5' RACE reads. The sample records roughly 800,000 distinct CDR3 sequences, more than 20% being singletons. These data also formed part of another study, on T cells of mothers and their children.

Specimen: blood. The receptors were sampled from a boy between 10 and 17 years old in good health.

In DNA form, the CDR3 reads TGTGCCAGCAGTACTGGACAGGGGACCCCTTACAATGAGCAGTTCTTC. This gives the protein CASSTGQGTPYNEQFF. The V gene is TRBV6-2 or TRBV6-3, the J gene TRBJ2-5; 9 positions match TRBD1. The J call could be wrong; TRBJ2-1 is a better fit for the DNA end. Per the germline V gene, CDR1 is MNHEY and CDR2 is SVGEGT. This CDR3 has 16 residues.

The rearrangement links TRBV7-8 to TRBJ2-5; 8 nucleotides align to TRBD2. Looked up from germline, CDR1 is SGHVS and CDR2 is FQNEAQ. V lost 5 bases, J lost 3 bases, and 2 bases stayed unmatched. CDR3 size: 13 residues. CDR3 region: CASSPTSEETQYF. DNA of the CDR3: TGTGCCAGCAGCCCGACTAGCGAAGAGACCCAGTACTTC. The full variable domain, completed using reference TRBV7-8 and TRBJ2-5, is GAGVSQSPRYKVAKRGQDVALRCDPISGHVSLFWYQQALGQGPEFLTYFQNEAQLDKSGLPSDRFFAERPEGSVSTLKIQRTQQEDSAVYLCASSPTSEETQYFGPGTRLLVL.

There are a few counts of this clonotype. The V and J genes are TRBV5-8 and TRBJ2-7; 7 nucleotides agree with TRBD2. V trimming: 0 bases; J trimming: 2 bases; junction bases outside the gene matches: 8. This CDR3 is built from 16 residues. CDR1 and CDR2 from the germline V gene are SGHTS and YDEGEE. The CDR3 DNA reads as TGTGCCAGCAGCTTGGCCCTAGCGGCGTTTCCCTACGAGCAGTACTTC. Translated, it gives CASSLALAAFPYEQYF.

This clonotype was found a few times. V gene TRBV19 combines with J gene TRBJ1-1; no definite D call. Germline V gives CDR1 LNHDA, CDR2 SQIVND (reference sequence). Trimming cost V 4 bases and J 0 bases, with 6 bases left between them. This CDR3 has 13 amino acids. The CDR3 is CASSTRVNTEAFF. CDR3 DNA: TGTGCCAGTAGTACCAGAGTGAACACTGAAGCTTTCTTT.

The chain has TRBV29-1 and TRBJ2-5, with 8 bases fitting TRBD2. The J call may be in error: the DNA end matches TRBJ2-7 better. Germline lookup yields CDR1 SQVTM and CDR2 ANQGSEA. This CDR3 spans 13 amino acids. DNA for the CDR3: TGCAGCGTTTTAATAGCGGGGAGGTACGAGCAGTACTTC. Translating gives CSVLIAGRYEQYF.

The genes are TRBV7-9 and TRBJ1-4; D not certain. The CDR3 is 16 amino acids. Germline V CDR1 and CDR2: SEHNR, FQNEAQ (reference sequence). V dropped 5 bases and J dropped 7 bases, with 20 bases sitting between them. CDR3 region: CASSSGPTTGGEKLFF. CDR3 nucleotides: TGTGCCAGCAGCAGCGGACCCACAACCGGCGGTGAAAAACTGTTTTTT.

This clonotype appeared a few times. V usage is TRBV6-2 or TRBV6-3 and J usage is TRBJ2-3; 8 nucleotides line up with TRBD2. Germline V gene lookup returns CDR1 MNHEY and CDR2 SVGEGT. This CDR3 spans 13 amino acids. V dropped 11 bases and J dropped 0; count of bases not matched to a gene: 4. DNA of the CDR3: TGTGCCGGCGGGGGGACTAGCACAGATACGCAGTATTTT. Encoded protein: CAGGGTSTDTQYF.

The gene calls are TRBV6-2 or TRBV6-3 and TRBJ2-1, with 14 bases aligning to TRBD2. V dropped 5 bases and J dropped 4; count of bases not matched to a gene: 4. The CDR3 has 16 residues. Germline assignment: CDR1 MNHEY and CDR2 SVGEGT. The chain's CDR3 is CASSRGLAGGYNEQFF. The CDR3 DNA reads TGTGCCAGCAGTCGCGGACTAGCGGGAGGATACAATGAGCAGTTCTTC.

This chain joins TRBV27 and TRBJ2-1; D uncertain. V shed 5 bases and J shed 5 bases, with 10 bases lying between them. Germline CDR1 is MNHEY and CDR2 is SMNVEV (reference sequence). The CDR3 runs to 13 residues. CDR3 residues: CASSGLLDNEQFF. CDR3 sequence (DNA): TGTGCCAGCAGTGGTTTGCTAGACAATGAGCAGTTCTTC.

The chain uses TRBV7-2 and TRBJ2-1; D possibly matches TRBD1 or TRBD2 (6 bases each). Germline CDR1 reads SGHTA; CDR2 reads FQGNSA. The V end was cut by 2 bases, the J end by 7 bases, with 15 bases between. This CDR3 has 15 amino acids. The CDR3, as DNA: TGTGCCAGCAGCTTATACGCCCCGGGGGCGAATGAGCAGTTCTTC. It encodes CASSLYAPGANEQFF.

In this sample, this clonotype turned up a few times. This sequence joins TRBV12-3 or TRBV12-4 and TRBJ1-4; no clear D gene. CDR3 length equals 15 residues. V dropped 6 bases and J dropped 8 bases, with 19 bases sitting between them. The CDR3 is CASSPEGRKGEKLFF. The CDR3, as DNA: TGTGCCAGCAGCCCCGAGGGAAGAAAGGGCGAAAAACTGTTTTTT.

In DNA, the CDR3 is TGTGCCAGCAGTGTAGGATCCTCACAGGGCTACGAGCAGTACTTC. It is translated as CASSVGSSQGYEQYF. This sequence joins TRBV27 and TRBJ2-5, with D possibly matching TRBD1 (6 bases). The J call may not be correct, given that the DNA end is closer to TRBJ2-7. Germline V CDR1 and CDR2: MNHEY, SMNVEV (reference sequence). The CDR3 totals 15 residues.

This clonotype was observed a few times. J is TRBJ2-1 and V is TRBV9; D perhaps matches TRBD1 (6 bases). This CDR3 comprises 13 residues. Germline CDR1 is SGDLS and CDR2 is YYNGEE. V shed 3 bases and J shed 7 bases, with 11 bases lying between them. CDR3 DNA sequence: TGTGCCAGCAGCGCCACAGGGTTAAATGAGCAGTTCTTC. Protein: CASSATGLNEQFF.

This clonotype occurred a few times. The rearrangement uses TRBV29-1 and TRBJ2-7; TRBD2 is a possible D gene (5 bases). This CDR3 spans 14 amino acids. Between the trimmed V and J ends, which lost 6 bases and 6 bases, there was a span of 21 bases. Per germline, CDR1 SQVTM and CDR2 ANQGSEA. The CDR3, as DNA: TGCAGCGTCTTGAAAGGACTGCCTGGGAGCGAGCAGTACTTC. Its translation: CSVLKGLPGSEQYF.